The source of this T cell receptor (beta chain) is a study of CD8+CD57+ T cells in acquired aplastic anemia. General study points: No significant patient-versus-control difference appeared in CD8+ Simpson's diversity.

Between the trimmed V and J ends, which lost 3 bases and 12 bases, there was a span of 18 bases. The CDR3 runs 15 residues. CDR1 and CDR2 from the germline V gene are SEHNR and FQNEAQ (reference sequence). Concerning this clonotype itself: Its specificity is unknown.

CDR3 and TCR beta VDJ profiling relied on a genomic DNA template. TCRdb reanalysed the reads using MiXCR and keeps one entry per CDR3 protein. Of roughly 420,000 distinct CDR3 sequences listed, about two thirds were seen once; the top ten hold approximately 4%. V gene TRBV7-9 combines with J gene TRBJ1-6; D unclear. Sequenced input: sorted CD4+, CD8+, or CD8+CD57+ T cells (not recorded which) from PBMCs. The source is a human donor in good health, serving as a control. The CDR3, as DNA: TGTGCCAGCAGCTTCGAGGAAGGTTCGACTGAACCCCTCCACTTT. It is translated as CASSFEEGSTEPLHF. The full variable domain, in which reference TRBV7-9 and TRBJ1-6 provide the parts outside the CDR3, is DTGVSQNPRHKITKRGQNVTFRCDPISEHNRLYWYRQTLGQGPEFLTYFQNEAQLEKSRLLSDRFSAERPKGSFSTLEIQRTEQGDSAMYLCASSFEEGSTEPLHFGNGTRLTVT.